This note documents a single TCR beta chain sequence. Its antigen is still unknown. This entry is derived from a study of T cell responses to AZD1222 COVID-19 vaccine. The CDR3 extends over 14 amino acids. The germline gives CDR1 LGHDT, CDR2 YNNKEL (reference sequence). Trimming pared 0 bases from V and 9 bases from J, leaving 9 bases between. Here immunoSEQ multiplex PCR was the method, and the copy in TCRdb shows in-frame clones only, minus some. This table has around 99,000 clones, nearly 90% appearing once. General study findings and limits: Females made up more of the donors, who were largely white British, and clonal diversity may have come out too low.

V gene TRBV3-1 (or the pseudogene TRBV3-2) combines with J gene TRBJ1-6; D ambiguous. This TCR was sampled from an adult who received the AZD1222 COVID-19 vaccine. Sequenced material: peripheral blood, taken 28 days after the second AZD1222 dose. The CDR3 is CASSQDLAGSPLHF. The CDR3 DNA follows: TGTGCCAGCAGCCAAGATCTTGCTGGTTCACCCCTCCACTTT.